This is a list of T cell receptor beta chains from one sample in a study of blood T cell repertoires in COVID-19. The repertoire was sequenced with immunoSEQ multiplex PCR; TCRdb's copy has only in-frame clones and lacks some. This sample yields under 200,000 clones, of which roughly 86% are seen a single time; approximately 7% belongs to the top ten. Specimen: peripheral blood. Receptor source: a man aged 50 to 59 with active or convalescent COVID-19. CDR3s leave out the opening cysteine and the closing phenylalanine or tryptophan. Not all rows give a size; the values are once, few, many and, for expanded clones, a class.

>TRBV12-5|-|TRBJ1-5
ASGSGQGAGVGNQPQH
>TRBV5-5|once|TRBJ2-1
ASSLFIETYNEQF
>TRBV19|-|TRBJ2-2
ASSIARGTSGRGHTGELF
>TRBV19|-|TRBJ1-2
ASSIEGDTFYGYT
>TRBV6-2/TRBV6-3|-|TRBJ2-3
ASSHSADTQY
>TRBV19|-|TRBJ1-3
ASSSVSSGNTIY
>TRBV4-3|-|TRBJ2-5
ASSPGTGDQETQY
>TRBV4-3|-|TRBJ2-2
ASSQTGTGVTGELF
>TRBV23-1|-|TRBJ2-7
ASSQSPGQGPYEQY
>TRBV23-1|-|TRBJ1-3
ASSLRKRQVPGNTIY
>TRBV19|-|TRBJ2-7
ASSIMAAYEQY
>TRBV11-3|once|TRBJ2-3
ASSSQAGTGGDTQY
>TRBV6-2/TRBV6-3|-|TRBJ1-1
ASSYLTGANTEAF
>TRBV19|-|TRBJ2-7
ASSVTSGSSYEQY
>TRBV18|-|TRBJ1-2
ASSPQGLRDYGYT
>TRBV6-2/TRBV6-3|few|TRBJ1-1
ASSQGGEDTEAF
>TRBV3-1/TRBV3-2|-|TRBJ1-2
ASSLVGQGHT
>TRBV4-1|-|TRBJ1-4
ASSQETGQNEKLF
>TRBV7-2|few|TRBJ1-2
ASSRFETGKNGYT
>TRBV12-3/TRBV12-4|-|TRBJ1-1
ASRLQGNTEAF
>TRBV9|-|TRBJ2-1
ASSVGQGAGNEQF
>TRBV12-3/TRBV12-4|-|TRBJ1-2
ASSPGGNYGYT
>TRBV6-5|-|TRBJ2-3
ASRRRGSGTDTQY
>TRBV9|-|TRBJ2-6
ASSVGGAGANVLT
>TRBV6-5|-|TRBJ2-7
ASSQLAGAGEQY
>TRBV7-8|-|TRBJ2-4
ASSPHLRTGLAKNIQY
>TRBV6-5|-|TRBJ1-2
ASSFDRNYGYT
>TRBV19|-|TRBJ1-4
ASSTPTGRGGEKLF
>TRBV5-6|once|TRBJ1-5
ASSRRVGPLGNQPQH
>TRBV20-1|-|TRBJ1-5
SASRAGLLNQPQH
>TRBV24-1|once|TRBJ2-3
ATSDLTSGAPDTQY
>TRBV5-4|-|TRBJ2-5
ASSLAAGGYQETQY
>TRBV18|-|TRBJ2-5
ASSQTRGETQY
>TRBV7-2|-|TRBJ2-7
ASSQRQVTYEQY
>TRBV4-3|-|TRBJ1-1
ASSQDFGTGGTEAF
>TRBV9|-|TRBJ2-2
ASSVEAGTNTGELF
>TRBV6-5|-|TRBJ1-3
ASRRFGSSGNTIY
>TRBV18|-|TRBJ2-1
ASSPGTGTYNEQF
>TRBV27|few|TRBJ1-2
ASSQFRENGYT
>TRBV19|-|TRBJ1-1
ASSIDSGNTEAF
>TRBV7-2|-|TRBJ2-5
ASSLVVGPIQETQY
>TRBV2|-|TRBJ1-5
ASSARDQPQH
>TRBV6-2/TRBV6-3|-|TRBJ1-5
ASSYSRELSNQPQH
>TRBV21-1|-|TRBJ1-6
AGRTPTDRYNSPLH
>TRBV6-5|once|TRBJ1-4
ASSSVWRIEKLF
>TRBV15|-|TRBJ1-2
ATSRDFVGQGKGGYT
>TRBV27|few|TRBJ1-1
ASSLGQRTEAF
>TRBV19|-|TRBJ2-7
ASTRPGQGTTEQY
>TRBV4-1|-|TRBJ1-1
ASSQDRTAQTLAF
>TRBV25-1|-|TRBJ1-2
ASSESPGNYGYT
>TRBV19|-|TRBJ2-1
ASSTTGLRSYNEQF
>TRBV18|once|TRBJ2-7
ASSPEGPITPYEQY
>TRBV24-1|-|TRBJ1-2
ATSGQDRAYT
>TRBV5-1|-|TRBJ2-1
ASSLPTGSYNEQF
>TRBV14|-|TRBJ1-3
ASSLAGQRNTIY
>TRBV3-1/TRBV3-2|-|TRBJ1-5
ASSQGDRRFNQPQH
>TRBV2|-|TRBJ1-1
ASSEQNTEAF
>TRBV24-1|once|TRBJ1-2
ATSDHPARSVYGYT
>TRBV7-8|few|TRBJ2-3
ASSLDPRSGRRTDTQY
>TRBV2|-|TRBJ2-7
ASRTSRTGEQY